This paragraph covers one TCR beta chain sequence. The antigen remains unidentified. The record originates from a study of OX40 agonist ivuxolimab in advanced cancers. The overall study: An agonistic human IgG2 monoclonal antibody against OX40 (CD134) was given. Notes on the study in general: Also showing low normalized T-cell clonal expansion were some of the nonresponders. Circulating CD4+ and CD8+ T cells showed clonal expansion by week 6 at 0.1 to 3.0 mg/kg.

TCRdb's copy holds only in-frame clones and misses some; the assay was immunoSEQ multiplex PCR. The sample includes about 98,000 clones, around 85% of them seen just once. V shed 5 bases, J shed 0 bases, and the junction held 8 bases outside the gene matches. The CDR3 is 17 amino acids. Germline values: CDR1 SGHTA, CDR2 FQGTGA. Sequenced here: CD4+ or CD8+ T cells sorted from blood, sampled in a trial of the OX40 agonist ivuxolimab. The chain recombines TRBV7-3 with TRBJ2-2; 8 positions agree with TRBD1. The sequence was obtained from an adult with an advanced solid tumor such as melanoma, head and neck, liver or kidney cancer. The CDR3 DNA sequence: TGTGCCAGCAGCCCAGGGGGCGTCTTATCGAACACCGGGGAGCTGTTTTTT. Its translation is CASSPGGVLSNTGELFF.